This T cell receptor beta chain was sequenced in a study of vaccination and CD4 T cells after COVID-19. The CDR3 extends over 11 amino acids. CDR1 LNHDA and CDR2 SQIVND come from the germline V gene (reference sequence). The germline V and J ends were trimmed by 8 bases and 8 bases, with 12 bases remaining between them. This clonotype was counted only a few times. Its antigen is undetermined. Regarding treatment: approximately 10-day PBMC culture with coronavirus spike peptide pools or control peptides (ViraFEST assay). The collection of CD4+ T cells from the unexposed donor took place before the COVID-19 pandemic (2011-2018). The Oncomine TCR Beta short-read assay generated sequence data from the DNA of cultured CD4+ T cells. MiXCR, applied by TCRdb to the PCR reads, yields one record per CDR3 protein. The sample carries 7,000 to 9,500 distinct CDR3 sequences, around 35% recorded once.

The TCR was taken from a human donor in good health. Material: CD4+ T cells from blood, cultured in vitro. The chain combines TRBV19 with TRBJ1-1; D perhaps matches TRBD1 (6 bases). The CDR3 loop reads CASLGHQEAFF. In DNA form, the CDR3 reads TGTGCCAGTCTGGGACATCAGGAAGCTTTCTTT.